The clone carrying this T cell receptor (beta chain) was counted ten times or more. These data originate in a study of early T cells in non-severe SARS-CoV-2 infection. The V end lost 2 bases, the J end lost 6 bases, and 14 bases lay between the germline ends. Germline CDR1 is MNHEY and CDR2 is SMNVEV (reference sequence). The length of the CDR3 is 14 residues. Separate cDNA molecules each had unique molecular identifiers attached to them. MiXCR, applied by TCRdb to the 5' RACE reads, yields one record per CDR3 protein. The sample includes about 70,000 distinct CDR3 sequences, 4% to 6% of them seen just once.

Here the sequenced sample was whole blood, taken at baseline. This chain joins TRBV27 and TRBJ2-7; D unclear. The sequence was obtained from an adult who was a healthcare worker with PCR-confirmed SARS-CoV-2 infection or an uninfected control (not recorded which). The donor label of this sample is uncertain. For the CDR3, the DNA is TGTGCCAGCAGTTTACGGCGTACAGAAATCGAGCAGTACTTC. It yields the protein CASSLRRTEIEQYF.